This T cell receptor beta chain is drawn from a study of cytomegalovirus exposure and HLA in healthy donors. This clone was detected only once. Both 60 Vbeta primers and 13 Jbeta primers went into the PCR. The method was immunoSEQ multiplex PCR; TCRdb's version includes in-frame clones alone and lacks a portion of them. The sample contains some 150,000 clones, about two thirds of which appear only once. The sample comprised PBMCs. The receptor comes from a man aged 50-60 years in good health and CMV-seropositive.

The DNA for the CDR3 is TGTGCCAGCAGCGGGGGCGGGGGTCAGTACGAGCAGTACTTC. Protein: CASSGGGGQYEQYF. The gene calls are TRBV7-9 and TRBJ2-7, with TRBD2 as a possible D gene (7 bases). This CDR3 region has 14 residues. The V end lost 5 bases, the J end lost 4 bases, and 15 bases lay between the germline ends. From germline, CDR1 is SEHNR and CDR2 FQNEAQ (reference sequence).